The 13 T cell receptor beta chains reported below all come from one sample, sequenced in a study of OX40 agonist ivuxolimab in advanced cancers. The table came from immunoSEQ multiplex PCR; TCRdb's copy has only in-frame clones and leaves some out. The top ten hold 6% of the sample, which has approximately 40,000 clones, about 87% seen once. The specimen comprised CD4+ or CD8+ T cells sorted from blood, sampled in a trial of the OX40 agonist ivuxolimab. The receptors here all came from an adult with an advanced solid tumor such as melanoma, head and neck, liver or kidney cancer.

The chain has TRBV19 and TRBJ2-7, with 10 bases aligning to TRBD1. Germline CDR1 reads LNHDA; CDR2 reads SQIVND (reference sequence). The CDR3 extends over 16 amino acids. Unmatched junction bases numbered 7, after V lost 3 bases and J lost 2 bases. DNA for the CDR3: TGTGCCAGTAGTATCGTCCCGACAGGGGGCCCCTACGAGCAGTACTTC. Its translation: CASSIVPTGGPYEQYF.

J is TRBJ1-5 and V is TRBV30; D unresolved. Deletions cut 4 bases from V and 3 bases from J, with 13 bases between. This CDR3 spans 14 amino acids. Germline CDR1 GTSNPN, CDR2 SVGIG (reference sequence). The CDR3 here is CAWKGRRINQPQHF. CDR3 nucleotides: TGTGCCTGGAAAGGCCGGAGAATCAATCAGCCCCAGCATTTT.

The rearrangement links TRBV7-4 to TRBJ1-1; maybe TRBD1 (6 bases). Trimming stripped 5 bases from V and 1 base from J, with 20 bases between. This CDR3 region has 17 residues. Germline V lookup: CDR1 SGHVT, CDR2 SQSDAQ. CDR3 DNA: TGTGCCAGCAGCCTCGGGGGCGGGGGGCCAGGGAACACTGAAGCTTTCTTT. It codes for CASSLGGGGPGNTEAFF.

The V call is TRBV6-1, the J call TRBJ2-3, with D uncertain. The CDR3 is 15 amino acids. Per the germline V gene, CDR1 is MNHNS and CDR2 is SASEGT. The V and J ends lost 8 bases and 0 bases respectively, with 15 bases between them. CDR3 nucleotide sequence: TGTGCCAGCGGGTCAGCACCCACTAGCACAGATACGCAGTATTTT. Translating gives CASGSAPTSTDTQYF.

V usage is TRBV5-4 and J usage is TRBJ1-1; 7 bases match TRBD1. V was clipped by 2 bases and J by 7 bases; unmatched bases: 8. CDR3 size: 14 residues. Germline assignment: CDR1 SGHNT and CDR2 YYREEE (reference sequence). CDR3 DNA sequence: TGTGCCAGCAGCTTCGGAGACAGGGCTGGTGAAGCTTTCTTT. This codes for CASSFGDRAGEAFF.

CDR3 in amino acids: CASSSGPNQPQHF. CDR3 DNA sequence: TGTGCCAGCAGTTCCGGCCCCAATCAGCCCCAGCATTTT. This sequence joins TRBV6-6 and TRBJ1-5; no reliable D call. This CDR3 is built from 13 residues. The ends were cut back, 4 bases at V and 3 bases at J, with 7 bases in the middle. Germline loops: CDR1 MNHNY, CDR2 SVGAGI (reference sequence).

The chain recombines TRBV2 with TRBJ1-5; TRBD1 is a possible D gene (5 bases). CDR3 length: 15 amino acids. From germline, CDR1 is SNHLY and CDR2 FYNNEI. Deletions cut 6 bases from V and 5 bases from J, with 17 bases between. In DNA, the CDR3 is TGTGCCAGCAGGGACAAAGGTGGCATCTATCAGCCCCAGCATTTT. Its translation: CASRDKGGIYQPQHF.

The CDR3 sequence: CASSLRAPSATSGRPDTQYF. Here the CDR3 DNA reads TGTGCCAGCAGTTTACGCGCGCCAAGCGCGACTAGCGGGAGGCCAGATACGCAGTATTTT. The chain is built from TRBV27 and TRBJ2-3, with 13 bases fitting TRBD2. This CDR3 has 20 amino acids. The germline gives CDR1 MNHEY, CDR2 SMNVEV (reference sequence). The V segment lost 2 bases and the J segment 4 bases; nucleotides outside the gene matches: 15.

On this clone itself: Sequence at one end of the junction differs from germline and may be a read error. Other DNA sequences of this sample code for an identical CDR3. This CDR3 is CASSPGGRAYEQYF. Here the CDR3 DNA reads TGTGCCAGCAGTCCGGGAGGGCGGGCCTACGAGCAGTACTTT. This chain uses TRBV7-8 with TRBJ2-7; 8 nucleotides align to TRBD2. From germline, CDR1 is SGHVS and CDR2 FQNEAQ. The CDR3 runs to 14 residues.

V usage is TRBV5-1 and J usage is TRBJ2-2; 7 positions match TRBD1. The germline V gene has CDR1 SGHRS and CDR2 YFSETQ. CDR3 length equals 14 residues. With 0 bases clipped from V and 7 bases from J, the junction kept 3 bases outside the gene matches. The CDR3 nucleotides read TGCGCCAGCAGCTTGGGAGGGACAGTCGGGGAGCTGTTTTTT. Translation: CASSLGGTVGELFF. The variable domain in full, with the rest retrieved from reference TRBV5-1 and TRBJ2-2, is KAGVTQTPRYLIKTRGQQVTLSCSPISGHRSVSWYQQTPGQGLQFLFEYFSETQRNKGNFPGRFSGRQFSNSRSEMNVSTLELGDSALYLCASSLGGTVGELFFGEGSRLTVL.

CDR3 nucleotides: TGTGCCAGCAGCTTAGATCGGAGCGCGGGTGAGCAGTTCTTC. Translation gives CASSLDRSAGEQFF. This sequence joins TRBV11-2 and TRBJ2-1, with a possible D match to TRBD2 (5 bases). From germline, CDR1 is SGHAT and CDR2 FQNNGV. The V gene lost 0 bases and the J gene lost 9 bases, with 12 bases spanning the gap. CDR3 size: 14 residues. Complete variable domain (other parts from reference TRBV11-2 and TRBJ2-1): EAGVAQSPRYKIIEKRQSVAFWCNPISGHATLYWYQQILGQGPKLLIQFQNNGVVDDSQLPKDRFSAERLKGVDSTLKIQPAKLEDSAVYLCASSLDRSAGEQFFGPGTRLTVL.

The chain combines TRBV7-6 with TRBJ2-1; 10 bases are shared with TRBD2. The V segment lost 5 bases and the J segment 8 bases; nucleotides outside the gene matches: 15. Germline V gene data show CDR1 as SGHVS and CDR2 as FNYEAQ. The CDR3 sequence is 17 residues long. The CDR3 DNA reads as TGTGCCAGCAGCGGAACTAGCGGGACCGTCCCTACGTATGAGCAGTTCTTC. Its protein product is CASSGTSGTVPTYEQFF.

The chain combines TRBV5-4 with TRBJ2-7, with 7 positions matching TRBD2. In germline, CDR1 is SGHNT, CDR2 YYREEE (reference sequence). J lost 6 bases, V lost 0 bases, and 9 bases had no gene match. The CDR3 length is 15 residues. The CDR3 DNA follows: TGTGCCAGCAGCTTGGATGGGGGAGGGATGCGCGAGCAGTACTTC. This gives the protein CASSLDGGGMREQYF. Drawing the rest from reference TRBV5-4 and TRBJ2-7, the complete variable domain is ETGVTQSPTHLIKTRGQQVTLRCSSQSGHNTVSWYQQALGQGPQFIFQYYREEENGRGNFPPRFSGLQFPNYSSELNVNALELDDSALYLCASSLDGGGMREQYFGPGTRLTVT.